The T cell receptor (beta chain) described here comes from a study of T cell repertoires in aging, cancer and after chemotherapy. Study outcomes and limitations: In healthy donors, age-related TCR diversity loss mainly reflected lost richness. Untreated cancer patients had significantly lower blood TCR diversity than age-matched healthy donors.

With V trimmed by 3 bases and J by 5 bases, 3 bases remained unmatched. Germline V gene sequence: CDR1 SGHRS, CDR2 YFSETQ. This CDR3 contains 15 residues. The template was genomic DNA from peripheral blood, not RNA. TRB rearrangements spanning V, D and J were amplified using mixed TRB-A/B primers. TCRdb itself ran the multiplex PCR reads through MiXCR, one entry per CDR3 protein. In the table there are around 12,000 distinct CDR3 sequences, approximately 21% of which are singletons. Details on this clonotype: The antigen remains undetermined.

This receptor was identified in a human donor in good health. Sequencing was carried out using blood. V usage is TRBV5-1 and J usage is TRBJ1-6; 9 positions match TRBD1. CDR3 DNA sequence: TGCGCCAGCAGCTCGACAGGGGGAGATAATTCACCCCTCCACTTT. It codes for CASSSTGGDNSPLHF.